The T cell receptor (beta chain) described here comes from a study of T cells after yellow fever vaccination. UMIs were added to TCR cDNA along with a universal primer site when it was made by 5'RACE template switching. TCRdb ran MiXCR on the 5' RACE reads and lists one entry per CDR3 protein. The data contain 350,000 to 550,000 distinct CDR3 sequences, about 17% of them seen just once; the ten biggest clones take up roughly a sixth. The study, taken as a whole, reports: CD4 and CD8 compartments shared a small share of clonotypes. The study re-detected most primary-vaccination clones after the booster (around 96% CD4, around 89% CD8).

In its sample, this clonotype was seen a few times. No antigen is known for it. This clonotype was obtained from a man aged 18 to 30 who received the YFV17D yellow fever vaccine. The source material was PBMCs, sampled before the yellow fever booster vaccination.

CDR3 sequence (DNA): TGTGCCAGCAGCCCCCCTACCGCAGATACGCAGTATTTT. It translates to CASSPPTADTQYF. The chain has TRBV7-9 and TRBJ2-3; D remains ambiguous. This CDR3 is 13 amino acids long. The germline V and J ends were trimmed by 5 bases and 4 bases, with 10 bases remaining between them. Germline-derived CDR1 and CDR2 are SEHNR and FQNEAQ (reference sequence).